A single sample gave rise to the 7 T cell receptor beta chains below, sequenced in a study of beta chain features in type 1 diabetes. All of the isolated RNA was reverse transcribed, so expressed TCRB transcripts were sequenced. Clones were sequenced by immunoSEQ multiplex PCR, and TCRdb holds only the in-frame ones, with some missing. The sample lists approximately 470,000 clones; 25% to 35% were seen once. The specimen sequenced was naive CD4+ T cells from blood. These receptor sequences come from a man in his late teens or twenties in good health.

The chain uses TRBV14 and TRBJ1-1; D might be TRBD1 (5 bases). Germline V gene data show CDR1 as SGHDN and CDR2 as FVKESK. Trimming took 3 bases from V and 5 from J, leaving 10 bases between them. This CDR3 contains 13 residues. The CDR3 region has the DNA TGTGCCAGCAGCCAGGCCAGGGTTACTGAAGCTTTCTTT. It is translated as CASSQARVTEAFF.

Only a few counts were recorded for this clone. V usage is TRBV4-3 and J usage is TRBJ2-7; 11 bases fit TRBD1. CDR3 length: 15 residues. The J segment lost 3 bases and the V segment lost 3 bases, leaving 4 bases of the junction unmatched. Germline-derived CDR1 and CDR2 are LGHNA and YSLEER. The CDR3 region is CASSHSGTGGYEQYF. The CDR3 nucleotides are TGCGCCAGCAGCCACTCCGGGACAGGGGGCTACGAGCAGTACTTC.

This sequence joins TRBV5-1 and TRBJ2-5, with TRBD2 as a possible D gene (5 bases). Germline CDR1 is SGHRS and CDR2 is YFSETQ. V lost 4 bases and J lost 4, with 14 bases in between. The length of the CDR3 is 14 residues. This CDR3 reads CASSLDLLPETQYF. CDR3 nucleotides: TGCGCCAGCAGCCTGGACTTACTACCAGAGACCCAGTACTTC. Looking up the rest from reference TRBV5-1 and TRBJ2-5 gives the full variable domain: KAGVTQTPRYLIKTRGQQVTLSCSPISGHRSVSWYQQTPGQGLQFLFEYFSETQRNKGNFPGRFSGRQFSNSRSEMNVSTLELGDSALYLCASSLDLLPETQYFGPGTRLLVL.

The J gene is TRBJ2-1, the V gene TRBV7-2; 8 bases are a match to TRBD2. The CDR3 is made up of 16 amino acids. Germline CDR1 is SGHTA and CDR2 is FQGNSA. V was clipped by 1 base and J by 1 base; unmatched bases: 3. The CDR3: CASSLGPSGSYNEQFF. The DNA of the CDR3 is TGTGCCAGCAGCTTAGGACCTAGCGGGTCCTACAATGAGCAGTTCTTC. Full variable domain (rest looked up from reference TRBV7-2 and TRBJ2-1): GAGVSQSPSNKVTEKGKDVELRCDPISGHTALYWYRQSLGQGLEFLIYFQGNSAPDKSGLPSDRFSAERTGGSVSTLTIQRTQQEDSAVYLCASSLGPSGSYNEQFFGPGTRLTVL.

The chain recombines TRBV27 with TRBJ2-3; the D gene could be TRBD1 or TRBD2 (6 bases each). The CDR3 runs 15 residues. Germline V gene data show CDR1 as MNHEY and CDR2 as SMNVEV (reference sequence). Trimming stripped 4 bases from V and 3 bases from J, with 14 bases between. CDR3 loop: CASSSLGGGTDTQYF. The DNA for the CDR3 is TGTGCCAGCAGTTCCCTAGGGGGAGGAACAGATACGCAGTATTTT.

This chain links TRBV6-5 with TRBJ2-7, with a possible D match to TRBD2 (6 bases). Germline V gene lookup returns CDR1 MNHEY and CDR2 SVGAGI. The CDR3 runs to 14 residues. V was shortened by 0 bases and J by 4 bases, with 10 bases between the two germline ends. The CDR3 here is CASSYSLRGYEQYF. The CDR3 bases are TGTGCCAGCAGTTACTCGCTGCGGGGATACGAGCAGTACTTC.

In this sample, this clone turned up a few times. The chain employs TRBV6-1 and TRBJ1-2; 8 nucleotides agree with TRBD1. The CDR3 covers 15 residues. Trimming cost V 6 bases and J 0 bases; bases outside gene matches: 6. Germline-derived CDR1 and CDR2 are MNHNS and SASEGT. CDR3 amino acids: CASRIPGQANYGYTF. In nucleotides, the CDR3 is TGTGCCAGCAGGATTCCGGGACAGGCTAACTATGGCTACACCTTC.